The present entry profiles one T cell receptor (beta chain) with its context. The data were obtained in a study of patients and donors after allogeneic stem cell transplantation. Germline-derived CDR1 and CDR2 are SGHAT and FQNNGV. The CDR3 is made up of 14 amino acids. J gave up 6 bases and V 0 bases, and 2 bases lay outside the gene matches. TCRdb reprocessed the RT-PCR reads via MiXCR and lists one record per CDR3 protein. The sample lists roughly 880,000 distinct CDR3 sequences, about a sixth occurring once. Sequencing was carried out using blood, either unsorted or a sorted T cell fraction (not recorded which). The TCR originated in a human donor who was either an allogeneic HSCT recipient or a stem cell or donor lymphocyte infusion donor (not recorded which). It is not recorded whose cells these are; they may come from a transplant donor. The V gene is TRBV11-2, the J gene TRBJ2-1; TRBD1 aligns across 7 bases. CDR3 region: CASSLEWTGNEQFF. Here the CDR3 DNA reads TGTGCCAGCAGCTTAGAGTGGACAGGCAATGAGCAGTTCTTC.